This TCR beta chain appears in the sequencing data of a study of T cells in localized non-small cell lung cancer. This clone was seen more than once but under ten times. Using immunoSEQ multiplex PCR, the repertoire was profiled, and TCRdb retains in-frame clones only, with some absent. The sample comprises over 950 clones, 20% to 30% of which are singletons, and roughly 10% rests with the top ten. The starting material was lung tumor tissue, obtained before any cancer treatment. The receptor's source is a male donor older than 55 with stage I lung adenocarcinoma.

The CDR3 DNA reads as TGTGCCTGGATGCCGGGGTGGCACACTGAAGCTTTCTTT. This gives the protein CAWMPGWHTEAFF. V gene TRBV30 combines with J gene TRBJ1-1; no reliable D call. Trimming shortened V by 4 bases and J by 3 bases, and 12 bases separated the two germline ends. Germline CDR1 and CDR2: GTSNPN and SVGIG (reference sequence). The CDR3 consists of 13 residues.